This T cell receptor beta chain is from a study of OX40 agonist ivuxolimab in advanced cancers. Overall study: Earlier treatment with anti-PD-1, anti-PD-L1 or anti-CTLA-4 was permitted, and under 50% had received some.

Trimming stripped 5 bases from V and 11 bases from J, with 12 bases between. Germline loops: CDR1 SNHLY, CDR2 FYNNEI. CDR3 length: 11 residues. Measured with immunoSEQ multiplex PCR; TCRdb has only the in-frame clones, and not every one. The data hold 91,000 or so clones, with approximately 84% observed a single time. This clonotype was sampled from an adult with an advanced solid tumor such as melanoma, head and neck, liver or kidney cancer. This chain links TRBV2 with TRBJ1-1, with D perhaps matching TRBD1 (5 bases). The material sequenced was CD4+ or CD8+ T cells sorted from blood, taken in a trial of the OX40 agonist ivuxolimab. The CDR3 DNA sequence: TGTGCCAGCAGTACCCTCGGGGCGGCTTTCTTT. The encoded protein is CASSTLGAAFF.